This passage covers 18 T cell receptor beta chains from one sample sequenced in a study of cytomegalovirus exposure and HLA in healthy donors. Primers: 60 Vbeta forward and 13 Jbeta reverse. Assay used: immunoSEQ multiplex PCR; TCRdb lists only in-frame clones, some missing. The data contain 220,000 or so clones, about 77% of them seen just once; the ten biggest clones take up less than 2%. The specimen was PBMCs. The receptors come from a woman in her twenties or thirties in good health and CMV-seronegative.

V and J are TRBV7-6 and TRBJ2-2, with D possibly TRBD1 on 6 matching bases. The V gene's germline CDR1 is SGHVS and CDR2 FNYEAQ. The V and J ends lost 4 bases and 6 bases respectively, with 6 bases between them. The CDR3 length is 12 residues. CDR3 coding DNA: TGTGCCAGCAGCTGGACAGCCGGGGAGCTGTTTTTT. Protein product: CASSWTAGELFF.

This clone was recorded once. The chain links TRBV7-9 to TRBJ1-5, with TRBD1 as a possible D gene (5 bases). CDR1 is SEHNR, CDR2 FQNEAQ, per germline (reference sequence). Trimming stripped 1 base from V and 3 bases from J, with 10 bases between. The CDR3 has 15 amino acids. CDR3 nucleotides: TGTGCCAGCAGCTTAGAGCAGGGTGACAATCAGCCCCAGCATTTT. Its protein product is CASSLEQGDNQPQHF.

In this sample, this clone turned up many times. The chain joins TRBV13 to TRBJ1-4, with 8 bases aligning to TRBD1. Germline V gene data show CDR1 as PRHDT and CDR2 as FYEKMQ (reference sequence). After removal of 5 bases from V and 4 bases from J, the junction contained 3 bases not matched to a gene. There are 14 residues in the CDR3. Written as DNA, the CDR3 is TGTGCCAGCAGCATACAGGGGGGTAATGAAAAACTGTTTTTT. It is translated as CASSIQGGNEKLFF.

The genes are TRBV5-1 and TRBJ1-1; the match to TRBD1 covers 12 bases. This CDR3 spans 16 amino acids. V lost 4 bases to trimming and J lost 3 bases; unmatched junction nucleotides: 7. Germline lookup yields CDR1 SGHRS and CDR2 YFSETQ. CDR3 region: CASSPGQGAIDTEAFF. CDR3 nucleotides: TGCGCCAGCAGCCCGGGACAGGGGGCGATTGACACTGAAGCTTTCTTT.

The chain employs TRBV11-2 and TRBJ1-1; the D is unclear. Trimming pared 5 bases from V and 3 bases from J, leaving 16 bases between. Germline lookup yields CDR1 SGHAT and CDR2 FQNNGV. The CDR3 is 15 residues long. CDR3 DNA sequence: TGTGCCAGCAGCCTCGCCGGGAGGAGGGACACTGAAGCTTTCTTT. This codes for CASSLAGRRDTEAFF.

V usage is TRBV14 and J usage is TRBJ2-1; D unresolved. The CDR3 loop spans 15 amino acids. From germline, CDR1 is SGHDN and CDR2 FVKESK. The V end was cut by 1 base, the J end by 4 bases, with 11 bases between. CDR3 DNA sequence: TGTGCCAGCAGCCAAGGAGCCCCCGGTTACAATGAGCAGTTCTTC. Translated, it gives CASSQGAPGYNEQFF.

The CDR3 here is CASSPLGGEKLFF. The CDR3 coding sequence is TGTGCCAGCAGCCCATTGGGAGGTGAAAAACTGTTTTTT. V is TRBV6-1 and J is TRBJ1-4; D uncertain. With 6 bases removed from V and 7 bases from J, the gap between germline ends came to 12 bases. This CDR3 contains 13 residues. The germline CDR1 and CDR2 sequences are MNHNS and SASEGT.

Written as DNA, the CDR3 is TGTGCCAGCTCATTTACAGGGTTCAACGCTGAAGCTTTCTTT. Amino acid sequence: CASSFTGFNAEAFF. The chain links TRBV18 to TRBJ1-1; D is perhaps TRBD1 (6 bases). The CDR3 sequence is 14 residues long. V lost 5 bases, J lost 6 bases, and 16 bases lay in between. Germline CDR1 and CDR2: KGHSH and LQKENI.

The CDR3 DNA follows: TGCAGCGTTACAGGGGGGAGCACTGAAGCTTTCTTT. It encodes CSVTGGSTEAFF. V and J are TRBV29-1 and TRBJ1-1, with 8 nucleotides matching TRBD1. Germline assignment: CDR1 SQVTM and CDR2 ANQGSEA. V shed 5 bases, J shed 4 bases, and the junction held 3 bases outside the gene matches. The CDR3 has 12 amino acids.

The chain couples TRBV5-1 to TRBJ1-2; TRBD1 agrees at 7 bases. Germline V lookup: CDR1 SGHRS, CDR2 YFSETQ. V dropped 4 bases and J dropped 3; count of bases not matched to a gene: 6. The CDR3 consists of 14 residues. CDR3 loop: CASSPQGVDYGYTF. In DNA form, the CDR3 reads TGCGCCAGCAGCCCGCAGGGGGTGGACTATGGCTACACCTTC.

This chain uses TRBV25-1 with TRBJ1-2; the D gene is possibly TRBD1 (6 bases). Germline CDR1 MGHDK, CDR2 SYGVNS. The CDR3 is 15 residues long. V was clipped by 2 bases and J by 4 bases, with 14 bases between them. Written as DNA, the CDR3 is TGTGCCAGCAGTGAAGGAACAGGGCGCTTCTATGGCTACACCTTC. Its protein is CASSEGTGRFYGYTF.

The gene calls are TRBV2 and TRBJ2-7; tentatively, D is TRBD2 (5 bases). Trimming cost V 8 bases and J 1 base, with 9 bases left between them. CDR1 is SNHLY and CDR2 is FYNNEI in the germline V gene. This CDR3 is 12 amino acids long. The CDR3, as DNA: TGTGCCAGCCGACGGGAATCCTACGAGCAGTACTTC. It translates to CASRRESYEQYF.

The chain joins TRBV27 to TRBJ2-2; D gene uncertain. Trimming removed 0 bases from V and 0 bases from J, with 11 bases in between. This CDR3 is 17 amino acids long. CDR1 is MNHEY and CDR2 is SMNVEV in the germline V gene (reference sequence). Written as DNA, the CDR3 is TGTGCCAGCAGTTTATCGATCGACACGGCGAACACCGGGGAGCTGTTTTTT. Protein product: CASSLSIDTANTGELFF.

Regarding this clone: At one of its ends the junction is not consistent with the germline gene, which may arise from a read error. J is TRBJ2-5 and V is TRBV7-7; 7 nucleotides align to TRBD2. Germline-derived CDR1 and CDR2 are SSHAT and FNYEAQ (reference sequence). The CDR3 has 15 residues. CDR3 residues: CASSLQASGQETQYF. CDR3 sequence (DNA): TGTGCTAGCAGCTTACAGGCTAGCGGCCAAGAGACCCAGTACTTC.

The J gene is TRBJ2-1, the V gene TRBV7-9; 8 bases align to TRBD2. Germline V CDR1 and CDR2: SEHNR, FQNEAQ (reference sequence). The V segment lost 5 bases and the J segment 10 bases; nucleotides outside the gene matches: 13. The CDR3 contains 15 residues. The CDR3 loop is CASSPTSAMEKEQFF. In nucleotides, the CDR3 is TGTGCCAGCAGCCCGACTAGCGCCATGGAGAAAGAGCAGTTCTTC.

The chain has TRBV6-5 and TRBJ2-7, with D perhaps TRBD2 (6 bases). The V gene lost 10 bases and the J gene lost 4 bases, with 14 bases spanning the gap. This CDR3 is 12 amino acids long. The germline V gene encodes CDR1 MNHEY and CDR2 SVGAGI. The CDR3 region is CATRDFYYEQYF. For the CDR3, the DNA is TGTGCCACTCGGGACTTCTATTACGAGCAGTACTTC.

In this sample, this clone turned up once. The rearrangement uses TRBV14 and TRBJ1-3, with D tentatively TRBD1 (6 bases). Germline V CDR1 and CDR2: SGHDN, FVKESK. This CDR3 is 14 amino acids long. V was shortened by 4 bases and J by 3 bases, with 10 bases between the two germline ends. The CDR3 sequence: CASSRGGVGNTIYF. The DNA for the CDR3 is TGTGCCAGCAGCCGAGGGGGAGTTGGAAACACCATATATTTT.

The rearrangement joins TRBV6-5 to TRBJ1-1, with D possibly being TRBD1 (5 bases). V gave up 8 bases and J gave up 3 bases, with 16 bases separating them. The CDR3 consists of 14 residues. Looked up from germline, CDR1 is MNHEY and CDR2 is SVGAGI. CDR3 coding DNA: TGTGCCAGCGGAAGGGAGGGACGGGACACTGAAGCTTTCTTT. Translated: CASGREGRDTEAFF.